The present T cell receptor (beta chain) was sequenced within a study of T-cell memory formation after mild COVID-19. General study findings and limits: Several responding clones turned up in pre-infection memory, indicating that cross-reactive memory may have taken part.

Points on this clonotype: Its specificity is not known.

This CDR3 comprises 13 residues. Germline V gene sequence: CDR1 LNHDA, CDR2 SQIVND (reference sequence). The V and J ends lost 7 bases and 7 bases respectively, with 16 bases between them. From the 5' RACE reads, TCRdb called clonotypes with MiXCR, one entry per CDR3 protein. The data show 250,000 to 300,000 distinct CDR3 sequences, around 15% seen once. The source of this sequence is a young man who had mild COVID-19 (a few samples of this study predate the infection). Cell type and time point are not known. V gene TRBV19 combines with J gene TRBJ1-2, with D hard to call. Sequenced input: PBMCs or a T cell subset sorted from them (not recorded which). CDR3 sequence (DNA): TGTGCCAGTACCGCGGCCCGGGTTGCTGGCTACACCTTC. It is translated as CASTAARVAGYTF.